Listed below are T cell receptor beta chains from one sample, sequenced in a study of T cells in Graves' hyperthyroidism and ophthalmopathy. TCRdb fed the multiplex PCR reads into MiXCR, producing one record per CDR3 protein. The sample consists of 300,000 to 400,000 distinct CDR3 sequences, around 18% of them appearing once. The sample taken for sequencing was blood. These receptors were obtained from a man between 18 and 35 years old with Graves' ophthalmopathy. CDR3s include the opening cysteine and the closing phenylalanine or tryptophan. The D gene is left open where the match is weak. The size entry is marked missing in some rows and otherwise reads once, few, many or a size class.

>TRBJ2-7|TRBD1|TRBV15|few
CATSRDRGLSSEQYF
TGTGCCACCAGCAGAGACAGGGGGCTCTCATCCGAGCAGTACTTC
>TRBJ1-1|TRBD1|TRBV6-1|NA
CASREAGQGKERAFF
TGTGCCAGCAGGGAGGCGGGACAGGGGAAGGAGAGAGCTTTCTTT
>TRBJ1-4|TRBD1|TRBV10-3|many
CAIQGATNEKLFF
TGTGCCATCCAGGGGGCAACTAATGAAAAACTGTTTTTT
>TRBJ1-2|NA|TRBV5-1|many
CASSTAADSGYTF
TGCGCCAGCAGCACGGCGGCCGACAGCGGCTACACCTTC
>TRBJ2-3|TRBD2|TRBV20-1|NA
CSAMVRGGSDTQYF
TGCAGTGCTATGGTCCGGGGAGGGTCAGATACGCAGTATTTT
>TRBJ1-1|NA|TRBV15|few
CATSRDGVRGDEAFF
TGTGCCACCAGCAGAGACGGGGTTAGGGGGGATGAAGCTTTCTTT
>TRBJ2-7|TRBD1|TRBV5-1|many
CASSWGWTGGVDEQYF
TGCGCCAGCAGCTGGGGCTGGACAGGGGGGGTGGACGAGCAGTACTTC
>TRBJ1-5|TRBD1|TRBV2|many
CASSGEGQGDQPQHF
TGTGCCAGCAGTGGGGAGGGACAGGGGGATCAGCCCCAGCATTTT
>TRBJ2-7|NA|TRBV19|NA
CASTNVGYEQYF
TGTGCCAGTACTAACGTCGGCTACGAGCAGTACTTC
>TRBJ2-5|NA|TRBV6-1|NA
CASSRGGGWETQYF
TGTGCCAGCAGCCGAGGGGGGGGCTGGGAGACCCAGTACTTC
>TRBJ2-7|TRBD1|TRBV27|many
CASSLRDRLYEQYF
TGTGCCAGCAGTTTAAGGGACAGGCTCTACGAGCAGTACTTC
>TRBJ2-7|TRBD1|TRBV20-1|many
CSARDRVTGPYEQYF
TGCAGTGCTAGAGATCGAGTGACAGGGCCCTACGAGCAGTACTTC
>TRBJ2-2|TRBD2|TRBV7-9|many
CASSLLAGAGELFF
TGTGCCAGCAGCTTACTAGCGGGGGCCGGGGAGCTGTTTTTT
>TRBJ1-3|TRBD1|TRBV20-1|many
CSARDSVSGNTIYF
TGCAGTGCACGGGACAGCGTCTCTGGAAACACCATATATTTT
>TRBJ2-5|TRBD1|TRBV2|many
CASSGWTGQETQYF
TGTGCCAGCAGTGGATGGACAGGGCAAGAGACCCAGTACTTC
>TRBJ1-1|TRBD1|TRBV11-2|many
CASSLVPGTGEAFF
TGTGCCAGCAGCTTAGTTCCCGGGACAGGGGAGGCTTTCTTT
>TRBJ2-7|NA|TRBV19|NA
CANSIGGPGNEQYF
TGTGCCAATAGTATCGGGGGACCAGGGAACGAGCAGTACTTC
>TRBJ1-1|NA|TRBV5-8|NA
CASSLQNAEAFF
TGTGCCAGCAGCTTGCAGAACGCTGAAGCTTTCTTT
>TRBJ2-5|TRBD1|TRBV5-5|many
CASSLDPGQGGETQYF
TGTGCCAGCAGCTTGGACCCGGGACAGGGTGGAGAGACCCAGTACTTC
>TRBJ2-5|NA|TRBV20-1|many
CSARSTPGVETQYF
TGCAGTGCTAGATCCACTCCGGGGGTAGAGACCCAGTACTTC
>TRBJ2-5|NA|TRBV2|many
CASSGIGYQETQYF
TGTGCCAGCAGTGGTATCGGGTACCAAGAGACCCAGTACTTC
>TRBJ2-7|TRBD1|TRBV18|NA
CASSPQTGSSYEQYF
TGTGCCAGCTCACCACAGACAGGGAGCTCCTACGAGCAGTACTTC
>TRBJ2-7|NA|TRBV7-2|few
CASSLSENYEQYF
TGTGCCAGCAGCTTAAGCGAAAACTACGAGCAGTACTTC
>TRBJ2-5|TRBD1|TRBV6-2/TRBV6-3|many
CASSALRDRVETQYF
TGTGCCAGCAGCGCACTCCGGGACAGAGTGGAGACCCAGTACTTC
>TRBJ2-5|TRBD1|TRBV11-2|many
CASSLGADRASETQYF
TGTGCCAGCAGCTTGGGGGCAGACAGGGCTTCCGAGACCCAGTACTTC
>TRBJ1-1|TRBD1|TRBV20-1|many
CSAKTGRTEAFF
TGCAGTGCTAAGACAGGGAGGACTGAAGCTTTCTTT
>TRBJ2-1|TRBD2|TRBV11-2|many
CASSLSGLSVSGGQFF
TGTGCCAGCAGCTTGAGCGGCTTGAGTGTGTCGGGGGGGCAGTTCTTC
>TRBJ1-4|TRBD1|TRBV2|many
CASRDIRQGTNEKLFF
TGTGCCAGCAGAGACATTAGACAGGGAACTAATGAAAAACTGTTTTTT
>TRBJ2-5|NA|TRBV5-5|many
CASSLGGAGNRETQYF
TGTGCCAGCAGCTTGGGAGGGGCCGGGAACCGGGAGACCCAGTACTTC
>TRBJ2-1|NA|TRBV2|few
CASSESGREAFF
TGTGCCAGCAGTGAATCGGGCCGAGAGGCGTTCTTC
>TRBJ1-1|NA|TRBV27|many
CASGSVGGATFF
TGTGCCAGCGGATCGGTGGGGGGCGCGACTTTCTTT
>TRBJ2-5|NA|TRBV28|few
CASSSRASDLETQYF
TGTGCCAGCAGTTCGAGGGCTAGCGATCTGGAGACCCAGTACTTC
>TRBJ1-5|NA|TRBV6-1|NA
CASSVARGPSNQPQHF
TGTGCCAGCAGTGTGGCGAGGGGACCCAGCAATCAGCCCCAGCATTTT
>TRBJ2-1|TRBD2|TRBV11-2|many
CASSLIAGGNNEQFF
TGTGCCAGCAGCTTAATAGCGGGGGGGAACAATGAGCAGTTCTTC
>TRBJ2-5|NA|TRBV5-1|few
CASSLNVVETQYF
TGCGCCAGCAGCTTGAATGTCGTGGAGACCCAGTACTTC
>TRBJ2-7|TRBD1|TRBV20-1|NA
CSARNRGLSTYEQYF
TGCAGTGCTAGAAACAGGGGGCTGAGTACTTACGAGCAGTACTTC
>TRBJ1-5|NA|TRBV18|many
CASSTGGNQPQHF
TGTGCCAGCTCAACGGGGGGCAATCAGCCCCAGCATTTT
>TRBJ2-3|NA|TRBV6-1|many
CASKSGDTQYF
TGTGCCAGCAAAAGCGGAGATACGCAGTATTTT
>TRBJ1-1|NA|TRBV6-6|few
CASSYGFPGNTEAFF
TGTGCCAGCAGTTACGGGTTCCCGGGGAACACTGAAGCTTTCTTT